This TCR beta chain appears in the sequencing data of a study of beta chain features in type 1 diabetes. Expressed TCRB transcripts were sequenced because the isolated RNA had all been reverse transcribed beforehand. Sequencing was performed with immunoSEQ multiplex PCR; in TCRdb, only in-frame clones are kept and a portion is missing. The table records around 340,000 clones, around 9.3% of them present only once. The authors sorted CD4+ naive, central memory, regulatory and stem cell-like memory cells via CD45RO/CCR7/CD25/CD127/CD95/CD27. Populations obtained by sorting all exceeded 95% purity. The CDR3 length is 15 residues. The V gene's germline CDR1 is SQVTM and CDR2 ANQGSEA. Trimming removed 4 bases from V and 3 bases from J; junction bases left unmatched: 6. General observations from the study: cDNA-based reads could over-represent cells with high TCR expression. Moderate yet significant TCRB CDR3 shortening was seen in Type 1 diabetes patients in all four CD4+ subsets.

This clone was picked up many times. Its cognate antigen is unknown. The receptor was derived from a man younger than 45 with type 1 diabetes. Sequencing input: central memory CD4+ T cells from blood. The chain is built from TRBV29-1 and TRBJ2-1, with TRBD1 identical over 10 bases. The CDR3 DNA follows: TGCAGCGTTGGGGGACAGGGGACCGACTACAATGAGCAGTTCTTC. As protein: CSVGGQGTDYNEQFF.